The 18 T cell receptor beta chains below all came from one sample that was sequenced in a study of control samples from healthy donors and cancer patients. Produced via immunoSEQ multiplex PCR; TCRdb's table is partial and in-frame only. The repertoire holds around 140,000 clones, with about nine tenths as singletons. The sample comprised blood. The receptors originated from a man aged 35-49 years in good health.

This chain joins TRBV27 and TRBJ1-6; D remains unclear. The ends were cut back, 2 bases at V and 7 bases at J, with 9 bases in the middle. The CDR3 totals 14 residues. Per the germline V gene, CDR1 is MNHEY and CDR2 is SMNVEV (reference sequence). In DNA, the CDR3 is TGTGCCAGCAGTTTACACGGGTGGAATTCACCCCTCCACTTT. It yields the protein CASSLHGWNSPLHF.

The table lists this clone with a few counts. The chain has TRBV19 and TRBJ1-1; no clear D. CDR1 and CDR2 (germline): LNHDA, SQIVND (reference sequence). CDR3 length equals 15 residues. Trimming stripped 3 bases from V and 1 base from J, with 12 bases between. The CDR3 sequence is CASSIVHRENTEAFF. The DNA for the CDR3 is TGTGCCAGTAGTATCGTCCACAGAGAGAACACTGAAGCTTTCTTT.

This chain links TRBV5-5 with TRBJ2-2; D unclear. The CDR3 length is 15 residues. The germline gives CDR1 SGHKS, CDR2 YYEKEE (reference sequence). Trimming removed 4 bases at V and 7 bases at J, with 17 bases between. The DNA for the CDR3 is TGTGCCAGCAGCGCGACGGGCCTGGAAAACGGGGAGCTGTTTTTT. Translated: CASSATGLENGELFF.

The CDR3 is CASSVVDRVSNQPQHF. In DNA, the CDR3 is TGTGCCAGCAGCGTAGTAGACAGGGTTTCCAATCAGCCCCAGCATTTT. V and J are TRBV9 and TRBJ1-5; 7 bases match TRBD1. The J segment lost 3 bases and the V segment lost 0 bases, leaving 6 bases of the junction unmatched. Germline V gene sequence: CDR1 SGDLS, CDR2 YYNGEE. The CDR3 sequence is 16 residues long.

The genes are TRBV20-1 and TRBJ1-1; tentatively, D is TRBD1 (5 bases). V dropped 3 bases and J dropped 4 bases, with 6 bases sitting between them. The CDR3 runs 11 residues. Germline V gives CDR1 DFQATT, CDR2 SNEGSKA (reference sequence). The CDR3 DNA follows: TGCAGTGCTAGCAGGGCCACTGAAGCTTTCTTT. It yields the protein CSASRATEAFF.

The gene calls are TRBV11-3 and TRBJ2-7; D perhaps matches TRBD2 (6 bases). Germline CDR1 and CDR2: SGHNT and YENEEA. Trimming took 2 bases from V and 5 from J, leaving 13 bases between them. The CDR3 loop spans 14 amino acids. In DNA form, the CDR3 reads TGTGCCAGCAGCTTACGGGGGTATGCCAACGAGCAGTACTTC. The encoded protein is CASSLRGYANEQYF.

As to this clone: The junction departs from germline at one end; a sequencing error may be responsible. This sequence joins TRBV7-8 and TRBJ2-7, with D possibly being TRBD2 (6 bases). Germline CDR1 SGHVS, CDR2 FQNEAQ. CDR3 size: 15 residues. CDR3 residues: CASNLAAGNLYEQYF. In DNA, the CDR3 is TGTGCCAGCAACTTAGCGGCCGGAAACCTCTACGAGCAGTACTTC.

The CDR3 coding sequence is TGTGCCAGCACCAGTTCGGGGCCCGGGGAGCTGTTTTTT. Its translation is CASTSSGPGELFF. The chain links TRBV6-5 to TRBJ2-2; D may correspond to TRBD1 or TRBD2 (5 bases each). The germline V gene has CDR1 MNHEY and CDR2 SVGAGI. Trimming took off 7 bases at V and 6 bases at J, with 12 bases between the two ends. The CDR3 runs 13 residues.

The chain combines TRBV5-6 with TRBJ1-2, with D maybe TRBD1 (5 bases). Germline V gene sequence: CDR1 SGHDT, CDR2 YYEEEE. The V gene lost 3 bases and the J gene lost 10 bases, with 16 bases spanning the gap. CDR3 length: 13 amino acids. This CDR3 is CASSSFGVGAYTF. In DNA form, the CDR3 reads TGTGCCAGCAGCTCGTTCGGAGTCGGGGCCTACACCTTC.

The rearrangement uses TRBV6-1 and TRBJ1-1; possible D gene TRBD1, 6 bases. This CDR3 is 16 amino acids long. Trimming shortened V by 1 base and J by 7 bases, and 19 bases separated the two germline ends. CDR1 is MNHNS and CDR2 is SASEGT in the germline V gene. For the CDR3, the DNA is TGTGCCAGCAGTGAAGTACTACGGGGGGCTTGGGATGAAGCTTTCTTT. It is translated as CASSEVLRGAWDEAFF.

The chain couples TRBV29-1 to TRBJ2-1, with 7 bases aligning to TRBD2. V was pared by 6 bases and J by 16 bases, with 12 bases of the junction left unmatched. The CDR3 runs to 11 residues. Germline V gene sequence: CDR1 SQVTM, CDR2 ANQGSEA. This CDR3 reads CSVSRGVQAFF. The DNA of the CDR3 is TGCAGCGTCTCCCGGGGGGTACAGGCATTCTTC.

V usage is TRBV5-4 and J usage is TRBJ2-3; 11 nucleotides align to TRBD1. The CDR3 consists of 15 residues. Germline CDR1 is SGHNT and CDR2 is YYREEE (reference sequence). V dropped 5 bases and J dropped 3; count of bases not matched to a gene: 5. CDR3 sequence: CASRRDRGLTDTQYF. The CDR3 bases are TGTGCCAGCAGACGGGACAGGGGGTTAACAGATACGCAGTATTTT.

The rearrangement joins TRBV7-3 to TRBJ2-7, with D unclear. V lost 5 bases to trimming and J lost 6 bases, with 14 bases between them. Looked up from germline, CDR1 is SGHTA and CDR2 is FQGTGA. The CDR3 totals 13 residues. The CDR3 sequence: CASSASPVGEQYF. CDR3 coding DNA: TGTGCCAGCAGCGCCAGCCCCGTCGGCGAGCAGTACTTC.

DNA of the CDR3: TGTGCCAGCAGTAACCGGGACAGGGTAGTCAATCAGCCCCAGCATTTT. Encoded protein: CASSNRDRVVNQPQHF. The chain uses TRBV28 and TRBJ1-5; 9 nucleotides line up with TRBD1. Germline loops: CDR1 MDHEN, CDR2 SYDVKM. The length of the CDR3 is 16 residues. Trimming took 5 bases from V and 3 from J; bases not matched to a gene: 8. Drawing the rest from reference TRBV28 and TRBJ1-5, the complete variable domain is DVKVTQSSRYLVKRTGEKVFLECVQDMDHENMFWYRQDPGLGLRLIYFSYDVKMKEKGDIPEGYSVSREKKERFSLILESASTNQTSMYLCASSNRDRVVNQPQHFGDGTRLSIL.

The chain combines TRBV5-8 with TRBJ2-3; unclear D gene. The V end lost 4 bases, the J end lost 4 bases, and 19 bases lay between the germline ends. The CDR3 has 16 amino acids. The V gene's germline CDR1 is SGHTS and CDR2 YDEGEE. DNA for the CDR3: TGTGCCAGCAGCCCTGGTCTAAGGGCCAAGGCAGATACGCAGTATTTT. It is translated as CASSPGLRAKADTQYF.

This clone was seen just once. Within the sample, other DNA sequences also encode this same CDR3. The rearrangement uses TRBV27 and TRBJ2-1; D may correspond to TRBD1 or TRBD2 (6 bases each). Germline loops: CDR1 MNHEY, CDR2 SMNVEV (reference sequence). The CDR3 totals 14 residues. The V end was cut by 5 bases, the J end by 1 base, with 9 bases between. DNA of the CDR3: TGTGCCAGCAGTCTAGGGGGGTCCTACAATGAGCAGTTCTTC. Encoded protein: CASSLGGSYNEQFF.

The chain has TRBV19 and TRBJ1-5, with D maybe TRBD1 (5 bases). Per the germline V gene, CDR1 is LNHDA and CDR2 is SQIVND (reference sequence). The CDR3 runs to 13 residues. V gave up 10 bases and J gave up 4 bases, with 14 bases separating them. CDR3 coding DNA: TGTGCCACCCGGTGGGGGTATAATCAGCCCCAGCATTTT. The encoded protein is CATRWGYNQPQHF. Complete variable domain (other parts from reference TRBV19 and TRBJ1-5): DGGITQSPKYLFRKEGQNVTLSCEQNLNHDAMYWYRQDPGQGLRLIYYSQIVNDFQKGDIAEGYSVSREKKESFPLTVTSAQKNPTAFYLCATRWGYNQPQHFGDGTRLSIL.

The CDR3 is CASSQGGSRGWGSGYTF. The CDR3, as DNA: TGTGCCAGCAGCCAAGGGGGGTCAAGGGGATGGGGATCGGGCTACACCTTC. V and J are TRBV4-2 and TRBJ1-2; a possible D gene is TRBD1 (5 bases). Trimming pared 1 base from V and 8 bases from J, leaving 23 bases between. Germline CDR1 and CDR2: LGHNA and YNFKEQ. CDR3 length: 17 residues.